Included here is one TCR beta chain sequence, with context. The data are from a study of blood T cell repertoires in COVID-19. In the study overall: Acute and convalescent COVID-19 samples came from the United States, Italy and Spain. PBMCs, B-cell-depleted T cells, or T cells were the source of the cDNA or gDNA that made up the material.

Authors' methods: It was from reference gene primer amplification that nucleated cell counts were estimated. Assay: immunoSEQ multiplex PCR; the TCRdb copy retains only in-frame clones and omits some. V and J calls and clone size are given by that table; D and trimming were obtained from the DNA. Of 89,000 or so clones listed, about 95% are singletons. This CDR3 spans 14 amino acids. Trimming at V came to 5 bases and at J to 5 bases, leaving 8 bases not matched to a gene. Germline CDR1 reads LNHDA; CDR2 reads SQIVND (reference sequence). The sample taken for sequencing was peripheral blood. This chain uses TRBV19 with TRBJ2-5, with 7 bases fitting TRBD1. The clonotype comes from a human donor with active COVID-19. The donor label of this sample is uncertain. As DNA, the CDR3 is TGTGCCAGTAGTCAATACAGGGGTGGCGAGACCCAGTACTTC. Protein: CASSQYRGGETQYF.